Following are 13 T cell receptor beta chains from one sample sequenced in a study of somatic mutations in cytotoxic T cells in rheumatoid arthritis. The method was immunoSEQ multiplex PCR; TCRdb's version includes in-frame clones alone and lacks a portion of them. Among 20,000 to 25,000 clones listed, 80% to 90% were seen once. Sequencing was done on a sample of CD8+ T cells sorted from blood. The receptors were sampled from an adult with rheumatoid arthritis.

CDR3 region: CASSYVRGAGEQYF. CDR3 sequence (DNA): TGTGCCAGCAGTTACGTAAGGGGGGCAGGAGAGCAGTACTTC. This rearrangement joins TRBV6-6 to TRBJ2-7; D tentatively reads TRBD1 or TRBD2 (6 bases each). Germline V gene lookup returns CDR1 MNHNY and CDR2 SVGAGI (reference sequence). This CDR3 is built from 14 residues. V dropped 2 bases and J dropped 7 bases, with 15 bases sitting between them.

The V gene is TRBV6-1, the J gene TRBJ2-7, with 10 bases fitting TRBD2. This CDR3 is built from 15 residues. V lost 1 base and J lost 2; bases outside the gene matches: 2. CDR1 and CDR2 from the germline V gene are MNHNS and SASEGT. In nucleotides, the CDR3 is TGTGCCAGCAGTGAAGAAAGCGGGGGGGCCTACGAGCAGTACTTC. Translated: CASSEESGGAYEQYF.

This chain joins TRBV4-3 and TRBJ1-2, with 7 positions matching TRBD1. Losses at the gene ends were 1 base for V and 0 bases for J; bases not matched to a gene: 8. The CDR3 has 17 amino acids. The germline V gene encodes CDR1 LGHNA and CDR2 YSLEER. The CDR3 reads CASSQGAGGLANYGYTF. The DNA for the CDR3 is TGCGCCAGCAGCCAAGGGGCAGGGGGGTTAGCTAACTATGGCTACACCTTC.

The chain uses TRBV5-4 and TRBJ2-1; 11 positions agree with TRBD2. Germline lookup yields CDR1 SGHNT and CDR2 YYREEE (reference sequence). There are 16 residues in the CDR3. The ends lost 2 bases at V and 10 bases at J; junction bases unmatched: 11. The CDR3 loop reads CASSFSGGALVREQFF. DNA for the CDR3: TGTGCCAGCAGCTTTAGCGGGGGGGCCCTTGTGCGGGAGCAGTTCTTC.

The chain combines TRBV4-1 with TRBJ2-5; D remains unclear. This CDR3 spans 15 amino acids. V shed 4 bases and J shed 3 bases, with 15 bases lying between them. CDR1 is MGHRA and CDR2 is YSYEKL in the germline V gene. The CDR3: CASSPLVEKEETQYF. The CDR3 nucleotides are TGCGCCAGCAGCCCCCTAGTGGAAAAAGAAGAGACCCAGTACTTC.

The rearrangement joins TRBV2 to TRBJ2-3; possibly TRBD1 or TRBD2 for D (5 bases each). Per germline, CDR1 SNHLY and CDR2 FYNNEI. Trimming removed 6 bases from V and 6 bases from J, with 16 bases in between. The CDR3 consists of 14 residues. The CDR3, as DNA: TGTGCCAGCAGGGGGACGGGCGGGTTGGATACGCAGTATTTT. Protein sequence: CASRGTGGLDTQYF.

This clone was found a few times. The genes are TRBV6-1 and TRBJ1-1; no clear D gene. Trimming left V 6 bases short and J 5 bases short, with 19 bases between. The CDR3 is made up of 15 amino acids. CDR1 is MNHNS, CDR2 SASEGT, per germline. The chain's CDR3 is CASSDTPEGGTEAFF. The CDR3 DNA follows: TGTGCCAGCAGCGACACCCCCGAGGGTGGGACTGAAGCTTTCTTT.

This clone has only a few counts. The V and J genes are TRBV7-9 and TRBJ1-1; weak D call: TRBD1 (5 bases). The CDR3 length is 13 residues. CDR1 and CDR2 (germline): SEHNR, FQNEAQ (reference sequence). Trimming took 6 bases from V and 3 from J, leaving 11 bases between them. The CDR3 sequence is CASSRPGDTEAFF. The CDR3, as DNA: TGTGCCAGCAGTCGACCGGGGGACACTGAAGCTTTCTTT.

This clone has just a few counts. The V and J genes are TRBV6-5 and TRBJ2-7; 8 nucleotides line up with TRBD1. The CDR3 spans 13 residues. CDR1 and CDR2 (germline): MNHEY, SVGAGI. With 8 bases clipped from V and 5 bases from J, the junction kept 8 bases outside the gene matches. The CDR3 DNA reads as TGTGCCAGCCAGACAGGGGAAGGCAACGAGCAGTACTTC. This codes for CASQTGEGNEQYF.

The rearrangement joins TRBV29-1 to TRBJ1-1, with D possibly TRBD1 on 6 matching bases. This CDR3 comprises 14 residues. Trimming took off 4 bases at V and 5 bases at J, with 17 bases between the two ends. The germline gives CDR1 SQVTM, CDR2 ANQGSEA. The CDR3 DNA follows: TGCAGCGTTGTAGGGGGACTGATGGAGACTGAAGCTTTCTTT. This translates into CSVVGGLMETEAFF.

J is TRBJ1-1 and V is TRBV6-1, with D unresolved. V was cut by 2 bases and J by 3 bases, with 4 bases left in between. In germline, CDR1 is MNHNS, CDR2 SASEGT. The CDR3 consists of 12 residues. The CDR3 loop reads CASSEFDTEAFF. The DNA for the CDR3 is TGTGCCAGCAGTGAATTTGACACTGAAGCTTTCTTT.

The V and J genes are TRBV5-4 and TRBJ1-3; D is perhaps TRBD1 (5 bases). This CDR3 is 16 amino acids long. The V gene lost 5 bases and the J gene lost 4 bases, with 19 bases spanning the gap. Looked up from germline, CDR1 is SGHNT and CDR2 is YYREEE (reference sequence). The chain's CDR3 is CASSNPTGPRGNTIYF. DNA of the CDR3: TGTGCCAGCAGTAATCCAACAGGCCCTAGGGGAAACACCATATATTTT.

The chain couples TRBV6-6 to TRBJ1-2; TRBD1 might be the D (6 bases). Trimming shortened V by 8 bases and J by 5 bases, and 18 bases separated the two germline ends. This CDR3 is built from 14 residues. Germline loops: CDR1 MNHNY, CDR2 SVGAGI (reference sequence). CDR3 region: CASGETGLGYGYTF. CDR3 bases: TGTGCCAGCGGGGAGACAGGTCTTGGGTATGGCTACACCTTC.